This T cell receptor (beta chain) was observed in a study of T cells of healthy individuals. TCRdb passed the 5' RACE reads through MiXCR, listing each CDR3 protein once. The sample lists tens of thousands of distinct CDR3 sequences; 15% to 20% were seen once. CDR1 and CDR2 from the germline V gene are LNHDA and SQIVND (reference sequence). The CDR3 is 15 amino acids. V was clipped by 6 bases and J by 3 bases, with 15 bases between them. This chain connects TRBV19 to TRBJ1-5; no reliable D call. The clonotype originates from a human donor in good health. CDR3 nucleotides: TGTGCCAGTAGCTTAACCGACACCTCCAATCAGCCCCAGCATTTT. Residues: CASSLTDTSNQPQHF.